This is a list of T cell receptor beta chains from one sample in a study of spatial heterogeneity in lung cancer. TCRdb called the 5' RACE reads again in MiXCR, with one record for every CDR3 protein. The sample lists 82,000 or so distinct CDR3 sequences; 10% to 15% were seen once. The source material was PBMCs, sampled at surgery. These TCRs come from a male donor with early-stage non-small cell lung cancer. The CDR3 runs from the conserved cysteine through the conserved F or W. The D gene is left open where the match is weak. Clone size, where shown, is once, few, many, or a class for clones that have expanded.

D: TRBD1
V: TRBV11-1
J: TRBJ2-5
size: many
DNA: TGTGCCAGCAGCAGGGACAGACAAGAGACCCAGTACTTC
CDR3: CASSRDRQETQYF

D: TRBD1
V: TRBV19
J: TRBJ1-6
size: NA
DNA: TGTGCCAGTAGTGCCGAAGACAGGGAGTCACCCCTCCACTTT
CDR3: CASSAEDRESPLHF

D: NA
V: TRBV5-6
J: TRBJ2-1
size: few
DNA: TGTGCCAGCAGCTGGGACCAGAGGGGTGAGCAGTTCTTC
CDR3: CASSWDQRGEQFF

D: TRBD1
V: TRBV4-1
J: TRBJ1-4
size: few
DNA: TGCGCCAGCAGCCGTACGGACAGGCCGGGCTACGAAAAACTGTTTTTT
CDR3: CASSRTDRPGYEKLFF

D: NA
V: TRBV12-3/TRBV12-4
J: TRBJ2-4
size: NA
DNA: TGTGCCAGCAGTTTTGACGGAGAGAAAAACATTCAGTACTTC
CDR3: CASSFDGEKNIQYF

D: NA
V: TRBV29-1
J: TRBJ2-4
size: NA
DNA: TGCAGCGTCCTCGGAGCTGGCAAAAACATTCAGTACTTC
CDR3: CSVLGAGKNIQYF

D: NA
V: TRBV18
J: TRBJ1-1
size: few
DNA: TGTGCCAGCTCACCCCTTGAGAACACTGAAGCTTTCTTT
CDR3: CASSPLENTEAFF

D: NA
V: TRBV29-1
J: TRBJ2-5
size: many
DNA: TGCAGCGTTGAACGGGTAGCCAAAGAGACCCAGTACTTC
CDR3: CSVERVAKETQYF

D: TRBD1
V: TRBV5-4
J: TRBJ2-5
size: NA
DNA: TGTGCCAGCAGCCTGACAGGGGATCCAGAGACCCAGTACTTC
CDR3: CASSLTGDPETQYF

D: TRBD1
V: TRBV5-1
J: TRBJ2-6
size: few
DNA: TGCGCCAGCAGCTCATCTCGGGACAGGGCCTCTGGGGCCAACGTCCTGACTTTC
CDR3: CASSSSRDRASGANVLTF

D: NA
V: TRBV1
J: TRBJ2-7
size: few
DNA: TGCACCAGCAGCCAAGACCCCCAGGGACTAGAGGATTTCTACGAGCAGTACTTC
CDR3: CTSSQDPQGLEDFYEQYF

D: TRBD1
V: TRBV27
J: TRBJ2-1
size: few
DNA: TGTGCCAGCAGTTTAGGGGACAGGGTTTACAATGAGCAGTTCTTC
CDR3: CASSLGDRVYNEQFF

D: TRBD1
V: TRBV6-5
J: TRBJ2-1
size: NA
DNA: TGTGCCAGCAGTTGGGGGGCCGGGACAGGGGGCTTCAATGAGCAGTTCTTC
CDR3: CASSWGAGTGGFNEQFF

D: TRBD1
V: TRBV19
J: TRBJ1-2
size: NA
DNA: TGTGCCAGTAGTATCCAGACAGGGGCGGCGGCTGGCTACACCTTC
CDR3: CASSIQTGAAAGYTF

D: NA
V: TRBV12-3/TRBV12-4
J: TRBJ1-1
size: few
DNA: TGTGCCAGCTCTCCCGGGTACGATGACACTGAAGCTTTCTTT
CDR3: CASSPGYDDTEAFF

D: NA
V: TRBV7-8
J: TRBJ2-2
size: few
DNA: TGTGCCAGCAGCTTAGAGGGGGCCGGGGAGCTGTTTTTT
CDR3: CASSLEGAGELFF

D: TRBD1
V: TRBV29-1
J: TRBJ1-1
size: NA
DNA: TGCAGCGTTGAAATCGGACAGGGGGCAACTGAAGCTTTCTTT
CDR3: CSVEIGQGATEAFF

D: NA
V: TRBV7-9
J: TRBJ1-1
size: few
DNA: TGTGCCAGCAGCTTAGAAGGGCAGACTGAAGCTTTCTTT
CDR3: CASSLEGQTEAFF

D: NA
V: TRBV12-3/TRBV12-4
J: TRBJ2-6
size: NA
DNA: TGTGCCAGCAGCCACCCGGGGACTTCTGGGGCCAACGTCCTGACTTTC
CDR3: CASSHPGTSGANVLTF

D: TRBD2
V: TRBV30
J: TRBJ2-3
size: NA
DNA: TGTGCCTGGAGTGAGGGACTAGCGGGAGAGGTAGATACGCAGTATTTT
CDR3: CAWSEGLAGEVDTQYF

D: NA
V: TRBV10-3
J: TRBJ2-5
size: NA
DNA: TGTGCCATCAGGCCAGAGGGGATGGAGACCCAGTACTTC
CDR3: CAIRPEGMETQYF

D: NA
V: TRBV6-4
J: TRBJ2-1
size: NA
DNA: TGTGCCAGCAGTGAAACGTGGGGTCCGGATGAGCAGTTCTTC
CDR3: CASSETWGPDEQFF

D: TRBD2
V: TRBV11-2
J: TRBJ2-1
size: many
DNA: TGTGCCAGCAGCTTAGCCCCCGGGACTAGCGAATACAATGAGCAGTTCTTC
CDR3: CASSLAPGTSEYNEQFF

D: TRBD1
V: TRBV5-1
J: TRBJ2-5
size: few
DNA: TGCGCCAGCAGACGGACAGGGGGAGAGACCCAGTACTTC
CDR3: CASRRTGGETQYF

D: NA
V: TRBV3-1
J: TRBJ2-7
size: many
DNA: TGTGCCAGCAGCCAAGCGGGGGTCCTAGCCGGCGACGAGCAGTACTTC
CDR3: CASSQAGVLAGDEQYF

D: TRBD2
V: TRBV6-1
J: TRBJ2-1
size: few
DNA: TGTGCCAGCAGGGAGCGGGAGAAGGGCAATGAGCAGTTCTTC
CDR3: CASREREKGNEQFF

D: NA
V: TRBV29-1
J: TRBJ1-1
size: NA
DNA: TGCAGCGCTCCCGGGGACGGAACTGAAGCTTTCTTT
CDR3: CSAPGDGTEAFF

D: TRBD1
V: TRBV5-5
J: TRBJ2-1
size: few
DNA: TGTGCCAGCAGCTTGTTACAGGGGTCCTACAATGAGCAGTTCTTC
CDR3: CASSLLQGSYNEQFF

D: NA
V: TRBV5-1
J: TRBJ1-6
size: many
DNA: TGCGCCAGCAGCTCCACAAGGGCGGTCGATAATTCACCCCTCCACTTT
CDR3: CASSSTRAVDNSPLHF

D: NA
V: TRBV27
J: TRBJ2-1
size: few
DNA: TGTGCCAGCAGTCTCGGGGGCCACTCCTACAATGAGCAGTTCTTC
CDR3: CASSLGGHSYNEQFF

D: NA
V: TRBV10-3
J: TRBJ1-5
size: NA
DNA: TGTGCCATCAGTGAGTCGAGGGCGGACAATCAGCCCCAGCATTTT
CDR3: CAISESRADNQPQHF

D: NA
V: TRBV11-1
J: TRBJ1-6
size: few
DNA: TGTGCCAGCAGCTTGGGAGGACCGGGCTTCGCTTCACCCCTCCACTTT
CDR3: CASSLGGPGFASPLHF

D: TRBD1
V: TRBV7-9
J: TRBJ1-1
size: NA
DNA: TGTGCCAGCAGCCCCGAGACAGGGGGGGGCACTGAAGCTTTCTTT
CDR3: CASSPETGGGTEAFF

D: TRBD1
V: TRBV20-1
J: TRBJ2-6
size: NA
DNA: TGCAGTGCTAGGGACAGGTCTAGCTCTGGGGCCAACGTCCTGACTTTC
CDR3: CSARDRSSSGANVLTF

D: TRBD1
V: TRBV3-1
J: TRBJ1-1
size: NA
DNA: TGTGCCAGCAGCCTGGGACAGGGGATCGCTGAAGCTTTCTTT
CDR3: CASSLGQGIAEAFF

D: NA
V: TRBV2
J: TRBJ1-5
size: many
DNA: TGTGCCAGCAGTGTTACGGTCAATCAGCCCCAGCATTTT
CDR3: CASSVTVNQPQHF

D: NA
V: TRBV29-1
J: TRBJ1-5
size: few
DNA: TGCAGCGTTGTAGGGGAAAATCAGCCCCAGCATTTT
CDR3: CSVVGENQPQHF

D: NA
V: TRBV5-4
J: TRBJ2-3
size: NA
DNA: TGTGCCAGCAGCTTGGGAAACAGCCCCACAGATACGCAGTATTTT
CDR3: CASSLGNSPTDTQYF

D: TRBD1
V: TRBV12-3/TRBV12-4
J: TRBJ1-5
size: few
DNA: TGTGCCAGCAGCACCCCGGGGGGACAGAATAGCAATCAGCCCCAGCATTTT
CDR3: CASSTPGGQNSNQPQHF

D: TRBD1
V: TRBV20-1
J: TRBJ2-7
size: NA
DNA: TGCAGTGCTCGGGACAGGGACACCTACGAGCAGTACTTC
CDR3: CSARDRDTYEQYF

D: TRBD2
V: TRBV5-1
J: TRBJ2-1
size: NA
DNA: TGCGCCAGCAGGGCTCCTAGCGGAAGCTCCTACAATGAGCAGTTCTTC
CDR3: CASRAPSGSSYNEQFF

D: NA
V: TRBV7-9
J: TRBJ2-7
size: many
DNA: TGTGCCAGCAGCTCGACCCGCGCCGAGCAGTACTTC
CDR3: CASSSTRAEQYF

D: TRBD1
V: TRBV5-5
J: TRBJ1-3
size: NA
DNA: TGTGCCAGCAGCCAGACCTGGACAGGGCGCTCTGGAAACACCATATATTTT
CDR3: CASSQTWTGRSGNTIYF

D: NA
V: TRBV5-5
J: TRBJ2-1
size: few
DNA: TGTGCCAGCAGCTTGGGATATGAGCAGTTCTTC
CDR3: CASSLGYEQFF

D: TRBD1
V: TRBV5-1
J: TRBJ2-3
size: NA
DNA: TGCGCCAGCAGCCTTGGGGGACAGGGAGAGACAGATACGCAGTATTTT
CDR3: CASSLGGQGETDTQYF